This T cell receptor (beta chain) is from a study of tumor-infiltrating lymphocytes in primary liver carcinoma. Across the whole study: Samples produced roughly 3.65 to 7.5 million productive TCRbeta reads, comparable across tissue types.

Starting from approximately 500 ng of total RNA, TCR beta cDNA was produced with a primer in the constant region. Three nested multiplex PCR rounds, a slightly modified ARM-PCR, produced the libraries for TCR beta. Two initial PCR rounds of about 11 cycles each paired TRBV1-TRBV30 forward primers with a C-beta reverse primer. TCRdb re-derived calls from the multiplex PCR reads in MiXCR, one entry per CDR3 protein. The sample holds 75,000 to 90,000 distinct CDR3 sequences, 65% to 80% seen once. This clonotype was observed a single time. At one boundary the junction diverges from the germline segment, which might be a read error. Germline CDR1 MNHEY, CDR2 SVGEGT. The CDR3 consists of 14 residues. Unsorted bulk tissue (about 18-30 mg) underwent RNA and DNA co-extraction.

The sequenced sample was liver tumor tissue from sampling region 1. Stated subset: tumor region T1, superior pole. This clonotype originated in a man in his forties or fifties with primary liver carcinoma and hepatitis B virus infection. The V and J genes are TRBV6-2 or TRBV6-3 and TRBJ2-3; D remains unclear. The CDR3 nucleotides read TGTGCCTGCAGTCCACCCTTAAGGTCAGATACGCAGTATTTT. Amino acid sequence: CACSPPLRSDTQYF.